The source of this T cell receptor (beta chain) is a study of T cells in localized non-small cell lung cancer. The CDR3 has 14 residues. Per germline, CDR1 SGHDN and CDR2 FVKESK. V shed 4 bases and J shed 0 bases, with 9 bases lying between them. Assay used: immunoSEQ multiplex PCR; TCRdb lists only in-frame clones, some missing. This sample yields about 2,900 clones, of which 36% are seen a single time; about 17% belongs to the top ten. The specimen was lung tumor tissue, collected before any cancer treatment. The V gene is TRBV14, the J gene TRBJ1-1; weak D call: TRBD1 (5 bases). This sequence originates from a male donor at least 60 years old with stage I squamous cell lung carcinoma. This CDR3 reads CASSPGTLNTEAFF. CDR3 DNA: TGTGCCAGCAGCCCTGGGACGCTGAACACTGAAGCTTTCTTT.